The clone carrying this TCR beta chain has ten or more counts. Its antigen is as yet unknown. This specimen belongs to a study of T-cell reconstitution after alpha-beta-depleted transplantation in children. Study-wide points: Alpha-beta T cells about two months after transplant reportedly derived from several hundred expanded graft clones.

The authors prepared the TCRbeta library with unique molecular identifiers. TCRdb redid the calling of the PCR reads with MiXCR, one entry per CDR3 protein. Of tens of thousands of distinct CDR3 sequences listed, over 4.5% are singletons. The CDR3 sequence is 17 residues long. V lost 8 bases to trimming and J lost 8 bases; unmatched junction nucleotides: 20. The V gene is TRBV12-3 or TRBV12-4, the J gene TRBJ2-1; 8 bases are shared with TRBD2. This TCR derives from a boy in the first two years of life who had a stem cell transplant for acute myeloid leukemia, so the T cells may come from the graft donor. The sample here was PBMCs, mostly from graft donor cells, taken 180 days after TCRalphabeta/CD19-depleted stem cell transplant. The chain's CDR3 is CASVSENMAGGRDEQFF. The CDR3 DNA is TGTGCCAGCGTCAGTGAGAACATGGCGGGGGGCAGAGATGAGCAGTTCTTC.